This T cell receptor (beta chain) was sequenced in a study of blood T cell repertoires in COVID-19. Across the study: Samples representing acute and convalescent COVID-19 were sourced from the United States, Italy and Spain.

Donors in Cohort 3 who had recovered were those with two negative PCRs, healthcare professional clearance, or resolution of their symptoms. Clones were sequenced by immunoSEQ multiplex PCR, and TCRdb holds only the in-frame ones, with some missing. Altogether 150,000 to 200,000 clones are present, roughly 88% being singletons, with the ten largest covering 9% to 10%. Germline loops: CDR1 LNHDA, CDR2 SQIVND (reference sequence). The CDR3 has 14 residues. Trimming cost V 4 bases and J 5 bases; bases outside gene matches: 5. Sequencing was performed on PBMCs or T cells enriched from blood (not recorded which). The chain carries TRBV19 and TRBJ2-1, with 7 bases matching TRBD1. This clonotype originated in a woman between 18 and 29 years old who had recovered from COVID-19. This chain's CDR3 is CASSTGQIDNEQFF. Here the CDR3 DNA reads TGTGCCAGTAGTACGGGACAGATTGACAATGAGCAGTTCTTC.